Given below is one TCR beta chain in context. The specificity of this receptor is unknown. No much larger clonotype is one base removed from it; base qualities were not supplied. V loses 4 bases of germline sequence and J loses 9 bases, and the interval between the two ends is 13 bases. The CDR3 spans 12 residues, from the cysteine through the phenylalanine. CDR3 DNA is the only sequence kept; it has 36 bases, read in frame from the first base. CDR1 is given as GTSNPN and CDR2 as SVGIG, both from the germline V gene (reference sequence). The iRepertoire nested amplicon-rescue multiplex PCR (arm-PCR) platform was used to amplify TCR alpha and beta CDR3 regions from RNA. One-step reverse transcription and amplification used about 85-400 ng of tissue mRNA or PBMC total RNA as input. Following bead purification, Illumina adapters were added by a secondary multiplex PCR, and the libraries were gel-purified between 200 and 400 bp. The libraries contained internal 6-nucleotide barcodes that were used for demultiplexing. The libraries were sequenced on an Illumina MiSeq using 2x220 or 2x250 nucleotide paired-end reads. The study's own analysis went as follows. FLASH 1.2.11 was used to merge paired reads, and BWA-MEM then aligned the reads to the GRCh37 human genome before TRA and TRB reads were extracted. For V and J assignment, an IMGT-derived reference of cassette sequences and CDR3 motifs that included pseudogenes was used. Three-frame translation of reads was performed, and productive CDR3s were defined as those with a C...FGXG motif and no stop codons. A clonotype was defined as a unique combination of a V-J cassette pair and a CDR3 amino acid sequence. Hamming distance filtering was applied to reads, with thresholds set by the sequence error rate of each sample in mapped regions. The raw public data were reprocessed by TCRdb itself: fastp quality trimming at Q25, MiXCR clonotype calling, in-frame beta chains only. Identical CDR3 proteins give one entry, which carries the most common genes and DNA. Here the V and J calls rest on TCRdb's processing, not on the authors' analysis. The sample table holds over 100,000 distinct CDR3 sequences, of which less than 30% were seen once. The leading ten clones occupy 35% of the sample.

The data are from a study of glioma-infiltrating T cells (dated by TCRdb to about 2016). As for the study more broadly: Sequencing of TCR alpha- and beta-chain repertoires was performed on glioma tissue, on non-neoplastic brain tissue, and on matched peripheral blood mononuclear cells. Three low-grade glioma patients, several primary glioblastoma patients, and three non-glioma patients who contributed non-neoplastic brain tissue made up the paired cohort. To measure divergence between tissue and blood T-cell populations, each tissue-infiltrating repertoire was compared with the peripheral blood repertoire of the same patient.

Results the study describes overall, beyond this receptor: VJ-independent divergence between tissue and blood was lower than expected in non-neoplastic patients but higher than expected in all gliomas, particularly low-grade gliomas. Group comparisons were based on small numbers of patients: three non-neoplastic, three low-grade glioma and about 8 glioblastoma patients. Very few CDR3 sequences were found to be shared between tissue and blood, and this scarcity was attributed to high CDR3 diversity and limited sampling.

The TCR comes from a human donor with low-grade glioma or glioblastoma, undergoing nonglioma brain surgery, or in good health (not recorded which). The sample consisted of glioma tissue, nonneoplastic brain tissue, or PBMCs (not recorded which). The V and J genes are TRBV30 and TRBJ2-1, with the D gene uncertain. The CDR3 sequence is CAWTLHSREQFF. In nucleotide form, the sequence is TGTGCCTGGACCCTCCACAGTCGTGAGCAGTTCTTC. The entire variable domain, with the stretches around the CDR3 drawn from the reference TRBV30 and TRBJ2-1 proteins, is SQTIHQWPATLVQPVGSPLSLECTVEGTSNPNLYWYRQAAGRGLQLLFYSVGIGQISSEVPQNLSASRPQDRQFILSSKKLLLSDSGFYLCAWTLHSREQFFGPGTRLTVL.